This T cell receptor (beta chain) was found in a study of blood T cell repertoires in COVID-19. The wider study: Both acute and convalescent COVID-19 samples were obtained from the United States, Italy and Spain. Sample material is recorded as cDNA or gDNA derived from T cells, B-cell-depleted T cells, or PBMCs.

Germline CDR1 MDHEN, CDR2 SYDVKM. This CDR3 has 15 residues. The V gene lost 5 bases and the J gene lost 4 bases, with 16 bases spanning the gap. In the original analysis: Estimates of nucleated cell counts were drawn from the amplification of reference gene primers. Using immunoSEQ multiplex PCR, the repertoire was profiled, and TCRdb retains in-frame clones only, with some absent. The D gene and trimming were derived from the DNA, and the V and J assignments and clone size from that table. Of some 400,000 clones detected, around 87% appear once; the ten largest clones hold approximately 2.4%. The Seattle patients, enrolled during active infection, were followed longitudinally.

The receptor's source is a woman aged 60-75 years with COVID-19, enrolled during active disease. Sequenced sample: peripheral blood. The chain has TRBV28 and TRBJ2-3; the D is unclear. CDR3 nucleotide sequence: TGTGCCAGCAGTCTCCCCACGACTGGCGCAGATACGCAGTATTTT. This sequence encodes CASSLPTTGADTQYF.